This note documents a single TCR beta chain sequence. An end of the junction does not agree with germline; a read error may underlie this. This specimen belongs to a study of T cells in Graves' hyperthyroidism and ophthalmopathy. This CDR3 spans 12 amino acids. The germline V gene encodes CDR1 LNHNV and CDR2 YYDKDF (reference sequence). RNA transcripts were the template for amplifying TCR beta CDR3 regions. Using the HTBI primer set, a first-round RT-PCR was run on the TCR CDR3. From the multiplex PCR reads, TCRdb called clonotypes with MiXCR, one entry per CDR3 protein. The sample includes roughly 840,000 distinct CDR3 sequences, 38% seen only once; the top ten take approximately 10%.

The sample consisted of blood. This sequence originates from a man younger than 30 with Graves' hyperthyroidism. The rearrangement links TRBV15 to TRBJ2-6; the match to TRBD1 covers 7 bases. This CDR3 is CATSGTAWNEAF. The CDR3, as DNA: TGTGCCACCAGCGGGACAGCCTGGAATGAAGCTTTC.